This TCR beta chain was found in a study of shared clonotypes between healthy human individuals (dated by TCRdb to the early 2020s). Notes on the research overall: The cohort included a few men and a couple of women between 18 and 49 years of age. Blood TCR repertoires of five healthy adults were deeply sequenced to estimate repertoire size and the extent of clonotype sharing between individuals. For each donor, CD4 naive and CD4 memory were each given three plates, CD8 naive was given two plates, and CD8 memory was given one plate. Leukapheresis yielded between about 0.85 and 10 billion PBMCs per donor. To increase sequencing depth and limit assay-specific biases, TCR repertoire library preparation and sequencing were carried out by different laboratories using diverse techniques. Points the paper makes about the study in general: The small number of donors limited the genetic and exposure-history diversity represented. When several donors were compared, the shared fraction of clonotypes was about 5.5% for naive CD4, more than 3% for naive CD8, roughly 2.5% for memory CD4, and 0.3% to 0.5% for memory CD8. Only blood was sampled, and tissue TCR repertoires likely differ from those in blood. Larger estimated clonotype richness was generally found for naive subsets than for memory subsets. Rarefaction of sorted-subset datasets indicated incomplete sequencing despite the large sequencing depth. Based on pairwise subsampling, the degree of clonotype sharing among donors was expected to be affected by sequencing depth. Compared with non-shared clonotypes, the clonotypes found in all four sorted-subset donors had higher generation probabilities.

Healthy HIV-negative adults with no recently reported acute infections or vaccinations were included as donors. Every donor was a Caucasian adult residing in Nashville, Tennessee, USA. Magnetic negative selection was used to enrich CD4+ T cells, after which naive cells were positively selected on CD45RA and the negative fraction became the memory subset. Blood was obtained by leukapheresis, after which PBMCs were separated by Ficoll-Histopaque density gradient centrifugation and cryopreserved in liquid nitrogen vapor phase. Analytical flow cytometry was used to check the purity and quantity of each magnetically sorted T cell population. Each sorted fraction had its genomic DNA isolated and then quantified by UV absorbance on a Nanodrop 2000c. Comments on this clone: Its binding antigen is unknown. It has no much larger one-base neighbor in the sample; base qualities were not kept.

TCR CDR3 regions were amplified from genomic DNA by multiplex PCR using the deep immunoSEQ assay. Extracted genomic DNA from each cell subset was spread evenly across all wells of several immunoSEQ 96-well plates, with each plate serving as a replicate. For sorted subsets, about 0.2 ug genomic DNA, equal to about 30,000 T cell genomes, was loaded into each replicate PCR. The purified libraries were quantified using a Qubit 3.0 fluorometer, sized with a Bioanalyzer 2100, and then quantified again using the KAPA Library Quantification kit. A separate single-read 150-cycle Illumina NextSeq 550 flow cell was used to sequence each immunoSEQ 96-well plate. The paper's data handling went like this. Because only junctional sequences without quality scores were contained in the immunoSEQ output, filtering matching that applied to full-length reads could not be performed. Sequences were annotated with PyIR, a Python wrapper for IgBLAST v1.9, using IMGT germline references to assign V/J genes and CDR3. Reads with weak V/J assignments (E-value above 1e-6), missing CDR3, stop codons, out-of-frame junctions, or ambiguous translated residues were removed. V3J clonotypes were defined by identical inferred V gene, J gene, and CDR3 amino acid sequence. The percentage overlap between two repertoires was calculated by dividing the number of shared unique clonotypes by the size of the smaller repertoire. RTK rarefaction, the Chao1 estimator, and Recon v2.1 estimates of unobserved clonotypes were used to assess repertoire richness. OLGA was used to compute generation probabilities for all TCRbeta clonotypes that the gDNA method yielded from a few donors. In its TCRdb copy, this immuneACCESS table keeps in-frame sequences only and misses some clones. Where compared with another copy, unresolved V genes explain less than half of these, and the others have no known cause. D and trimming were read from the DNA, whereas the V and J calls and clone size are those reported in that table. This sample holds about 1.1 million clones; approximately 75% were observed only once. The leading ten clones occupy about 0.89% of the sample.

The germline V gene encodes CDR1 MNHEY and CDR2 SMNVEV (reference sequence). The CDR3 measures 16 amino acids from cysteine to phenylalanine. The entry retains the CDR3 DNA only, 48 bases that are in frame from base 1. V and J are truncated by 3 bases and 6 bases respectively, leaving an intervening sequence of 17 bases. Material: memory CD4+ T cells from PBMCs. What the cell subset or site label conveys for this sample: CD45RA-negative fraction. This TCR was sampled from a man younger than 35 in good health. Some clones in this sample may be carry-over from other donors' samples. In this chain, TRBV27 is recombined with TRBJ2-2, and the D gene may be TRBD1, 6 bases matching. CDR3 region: CASSFLPGTIAGELFF. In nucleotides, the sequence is TGTGCCAGCAGTTTCCTCCCCGGGACAATCGCCGGGGAGCTGTTTTTT.